Each of the 19 T cell receptor beta chains below was sequenced from the same sample in a study of sequential checkpoint blockade in melanoma. The method was immunoSEQ multiplex PCR; TCRdb's version includes in-frame clones alone and lacks a portion of them. Of 10,000 to 15,000 clones listed, roughly 21% are singletons. Sample treatment: randomized to nivolumab then ipilimumab (arm A) or the reverse (arm B). Sequenced here: tumor tissue (inferred from file names), sampled from a patient given nivolumab and ipilimumab in sequence. Receptor source: a human donor with melanoma.

Within the sample, this clone is large (0.1 to 1%). The chain couples TRBV11-3 to TRBJ1-4; D gene uncertain. The CDR3 spans 17 residues. V shed 5 bases and J shed 8 bases, with 24 bases lying between them. The germline CDR1 and CDR2 sequences are SGHNT and YENEEA. Here the CDR3 DNA reads TGTGCCAGCAGCCTCCGACCGGGCCTTATTATGCAAGAAAAACTGTTTTTT. It encodes CASSLRPGLIMQEKLFF.

This clone was found a few times. The V gene is TRBV6-8, the J gene TRBJ2-7, with 12 bases lining up with TRBD2. J lost 6 bases, V lost 6 bases, and 9 bases had no gene match. Germline V gives CDR1 MNHGY, CDR2 SAAAGT. The CDR3 is made up of 15 amino acids. This CDR3 is CASREGLAGIGEQYF. CDR3 bases: TGTGCCAGCAGAGAAGGACTAGCGGGAATTGGCGAGCAGTACTTC.

The chain is built from TRBV28 and TRBJ1-2, with 8 nucleotides matching TRBD1. V lost 10 bases and J lost 2; bases outside the gene matches: 3. CDR3 length: 12 residues. Germline V lookup: CDR1 MDHEN, CDR2 SYDVKM. For the CDR3, the DNA is TGTGCCACTGGGGACAGGAACTATGGCTACACCTTC. Translated, it gives CATGDRNYGYTF.

This clone was picked up a small number of times. V is TRBV23-1 and J is TRBJ1-3; D unresolved. TRBV23-1 is an ORF, and what it does is uncertain. The CDR3 runs to 13 residues. V was clipped by 6 bases and J by 1 base, with 7 bases between them. The CDR3 spells CASSLSSGNTIYF. CDR3 bases: TGCGCCAGCAGCTTATCGTCTGGAAACACCATATATTTT.

This clone was recorded a few times. The V gene is TRBV11-3, the J gene TRBJ1-2, with a possible D match to TRBD1 (5 bases). The CDR3 totals 14 residues. The germline V gene encodes CDR1 SGHNT and CDR2 YENEEA. The ends were cut back, 3 bases at V and 7 bases at J, with 15 bases in the middle. In DNA, the CDR3 is TGTGCCAGCAGCTTTACGGGCTCGGGGGGTGGCTACACCTTC. Amino acid sequence: CASSFTGSGGGYTF.

This clone was counted only a few times. This chain links TRBV11-3 with TRBJ1-1; 8 positions agree with TRBD1. Germline trimming cut 4 bases from V and 3 bases from J; bases unmatched to any gene: 4. CDR3 length: 14 residues. Germline loops: CDR1 SGHNT, CDR2 YENEEA. CDR3: CASSWQGADTEAFF. The CDR3 coding sequence is TGTGCCAGCAGCTGGCAGGGGGCGGACACTGAAGCTTTCTTT.

This clone has just a few counts. The chain is built from TRBV6-8 and TRBJ1-5; D gene ambiguous. The CDR3 extends over 14 amino acids. Germline V CDR1 and CDR2: MNHGY, SAAAGT. V lost 4 bases and J lost 3, with 10 bases in between. The CDR3 here is CASSSRDSNQPQHF. The CDR3 region has the DNA TGTGCCAGCAGTTCTCGGGATTCCAATCAGCCCCAGCATTTT.

The rearrangement links TRBV2 to TRBJ2-3; the match to TRBD2 covers 12 bases. V lost 5 bases and J lost 6; bases outside the gene matches: 12. The V gene's germline CDR1 is SNHLY and CDR2 FYNNEI. This CDR3 is built from 17 residues. CDR3 region: CASSRGTSGPRGDTQYF. The CDR3 DNA is TGTGCCAGCAGTCGAGGGACTAGCGGGCCGAGGGGGGATACGCAGTATTTT.

This clone has ten or more counts. DNA for the CDR3: TGCGCCAGCAGCCAAGCTCTCCTTAGCAATCAGCCCCAGCATTTT. Protein: CASSQALLSNQPQHF. V gene TRBV4-1 combines with J gene TRBJ1-5; D is uncertain. Germline CDR1 is MGHRA and CDR2 is YSYEKL. Trimming took 1 base from V and 0 from J, leaving 7 bases between them. The CDR3 is 15 amino acids.

The V and J genes are TRBV28 and TRBJ2-2; either TRBD1 or TRBD2 may fit D (6 bases each). V dropped 7 bases and J dropped 5 bases, with 14 bases sitting between them. CDR3 size: 14 residues. Germline CDR1 reads MDHEN; CDR2 reads SYDVKM. CDR3 bases: TGTGCCAGCACCCTCAGGAGGGGGACCGGGGAGCTGTTTTTT. Protein sequence: CASTLRRGTGELFF.

This clone was detected ten times or more. The chain carries TRBV11-3 and TRBJ2-2; D is uncertain. The CDR3 is 16 residues long. V lost 5 bases and J lost 1, with 14 bases in between. Germline values: CDR1 SGHNT, CDR2 YENEEA. The CDR3 loop is CASSLTDLMNTGELFF. Here the CDR3 DNA reads TGTGCCAGCAGCCTGACGGACCTTATGAACACCGGGGAGCTGTTTTTT.

This clone came up a few times. This sequence joins TRBV6-8 and TRBJ1-1; unclear D gene. V was pared by 6 bases and J by 1 base, with 9 bases between. The CDR3 loop spans 13 amino acids. Per germline, CDR1 MNHGY and CDR2 SAAAGT. The DNA for the CDR3 is TGTGCCAGCAGCCTAATCCCGAACACTGAAGCTTTCTTT. Translating it yields CASSLIPNTEAFF.

This clone was counted between two and nine times. V gene TRBV2 combines with J gene TRBJ2-3, with D unresolved. V dropped 1 base and J dropped 6 bases, with 5 bases sitting between them. Germline V CDR1 and CDR2: SNHLY, FYNNEI. This CDR3 contains 12 residues. CDR3 nucleotide sequence: TGTGCCAGCAGTGAAGTTCGGGATACGCAGTATTTT. Translation gives CASSEVRDTQYF.

The table lists this clone with a count of one. This chain links TRBV28 with TRBJ1-4; no firm D call. The germline gives CDR1 MDHEN, CDR2 SYDVKM. This CDR3 comprises 13 residues. V was cut by 3 bases and J by 5 bases, with 7 bases left in between. The CDR3 DNA reads TGTGCCAGCAGTTTTGCGGGGAATGAAAAACTGTTTTTT. Amino acids: CASSFAGNEKLFF.

The chain uses TRBV18 and TRBJ2-2; D is ambiguous. CDR1 is KGHSH, CDR2 LQKENI, per germline. V was trimmed by 2 bases and J by 0 bases, leaving 4 bases between them. The CDR3 loop spans 14 amino acids. The CDR3 coding sequence is TGTGCCAGCTCACCAATAACGAACACCGGGGAGCTGTTTTTT. Its protein is CASSPITNTGELFF.

This clone came up a few times. This chain links TRBV6-8 with TRBJ1-2, with D hard to call. Germline V lookup: CDR1 MNHGY, CDR2 SAAAGT. The CDR3 spans 12 residues. V was pared by 11 bases and J by 8 bases, with 18 bases between. The chain's CDR3 is CAPIRPGNGYTF. In DNA form, the CDR3 reads TGTGCCCCCATCCGCCCAGGAAACGGCTACACCTTC.

This clone showed up just once. This chain uses TRBV5-1 with TRBJ1-1; D is uncertain. CDR3 length equals 17 residues. CDR1 SGHRS and CDR2 YFSETQ come from the germline V gene. Trimming pared 2 bases from V and 0 bases from J, leaving 17 bases between. The CDR3 loop reads CASSFGSPYVMNTEAFF. CDR3 coding DNA: TGCGCCAGCAGCTTCGGGTCTCCTTATGTCATGAACACTGAAGCTTTCTTT.

The chain recombines TRBV30 with TRBJ2-5; 11 bases fit TRBD2. V was pared by 2 bases and J by 4 bases, with 3 bases of the junction left unmatched. The CDR3 is 14 amino acids. Germline assignment: CDR1 GTSNPN and CDR2 SVGIG (reference sequence). The CDR3 loop is CAWSNGLAGETQYF. The CDR3, as DNA: TGTGCCTGGAGTAATGGACTAGCGGGAGAGACCCAGTACTTC.

This clone was seen more than once but under ten times. The rearrangement links TRBV11-3 to TRBJ2-1; D might be TRBD1 (6 bases). The germline V gene encodes CDR1 SGHNT and CDR2 YENEEA. V lost 3 bases to trimming and J lost 3 bases, with 12 bases between them. The CDR3 consists of 15 residues. The DNA for the CDR3 is TGTGCCAGCAGCTTCACAGGGAATCTCTACAATGAGCAGTTCTTC. Translating it yields CASSFTGNLYNEQFF.